These 9 T cell receptor beta chains originate from one sample sequenced in a study of T cell changes during pregnancy in multiple sclerosis. Assay used: immunoSEQ multiplex PCR; TCRdb lists only in-frame clones, some missing. The data contain 30,000 to 40,000 clones, more than 70% of them singletons. The sample in question was CD8+ T cells from peripheral blood mononuclear cells, obtained in the third trimester of pregnancy. The origin of the receptors is a female donor with multiple sclerosis, enrolled in a pregnancy study.

In its sample, this clone was seen a few times. J is TRBJ2-3 and V is TRBV28; a weak D match, TRBD1 (5 bases). V gave up 5 bases and J gave up 7 bases, with 10 bases separating them. Germline assignment: CDR1 MDHEN and CDR2 SYDVKM. The CDR3 sequence is 12 residues long. Here the CDR3 reads CASSLGANTQYF. The CDR3 DNA is TGTGCCAGCAGTCTTGGGGCAAATACGCAGTATTTT.

The chain's CDR3 is CASSQTLWTDNEQFF. The CDR3 DNA is TGTGCCAGCAGCCAGACCTTGTGGACAGACAATGAGCAGTTCTTC. V gene TRBV4-2 combines with J gene TRBJ2-1, with D possibly matching TRBD1 (6 bases). With 3 bases removed from V and 5 bases from J, the gap between germline ends came to 14 bases. This CDR3 spans 15 amino acids. Germline CDR1 reads LGHNA; CDR2 reads YNFKEQ.

This rearrangement joins TRBV27 to TRBJ1-4, with 8 bases fitting TRBD1. The CDR3 consists of 14 residues. V shed 5 bases and J 5 bases; nucleotides not matched to a gene: 4. Germline assignment: CDR1 MNHEY and CDR2 SMNVEV (reference sequence). CDR3 loop: CASSVQGGNEKLFF. The CDR3 nucleotides are TGTGCCAGCAGTGTACAGGGGGGGAATGAAAAACTGTTTTTT.

This clone was counted a few times. This chain uses TRBV9 with TRBJ2-4; D is uncertain. The CDR3 length is 13 residues. Trimming took 2 bases from V and 9 from J, leaving 12 bases between them. Germline CDR1 reads SGDLS; CDR2 reads YYNGEE. The CDR3 sequence is CASSVPPSGIQYF. The CDR3 DNA follows: TGTGCCAGCAGCGTTCCCCCTTCGGGCATTCAGTACTTC.

The V call is TRBV2, the J call TRBJ1-3; TRBD1 matches 7 bases. This CDR3 has 16 amino acids. V shed 6 bases and J 3 bases; nucleotides not matched to a gene: 11. Per germline, CDR1 SNHLY and CDR2 FYNNEI. The CDR3 region is CASSRFDRVIGNTIYF. As DNA, the CDR3 is TGTGCCAGCAGCCGATTCGACAGGGTAATTGGAAACACCATATATTTT.

This clone appeared once. The rearrangement links TRBV6-1 to TRBJ2-7; no definite D call. V lost 5 bases and J 9 bases, leaving 14 bases between the germline ends. The CDR3 covers 12 residues. CDR1 and CDR2 (germline): MNHNS, SASEGT. CDR3 sequence (DNA): TGTGCCAGCAGTCCGCGCATTATACGGCAGTACTTC. Amino acid sequence: CASSPRIIRQYF.

This chain connects TRBV4-3 to TRBJ1-1; 8 bases agree with TRBD1. Trimming took 1 base from V and 5 from J; bases not matched to a gene: 6. The CDR3 is 15 amino acids. CDR1 and CDR2 from the germline V gene are LGHNA and YSLEER. The chain's CDR3 is CASSQGTGRGTEAFF. CDR3 sequence (DNA): TGCGCCAGCAGCCAAGGGACAGGGAGGGGAACTGAAGCTTTCTTT.

The gene calls are TRBV28 and TRBJ1-2; 7 bases map to TRBD1. The CDR3 length is 15 residues. CDR1 is MDHEN, CDR2 SYDVKM, per germline. The V gene end was trimmed by 6 bases and the J gene end by 0 bases; junction bases not matched to a gene: 7. The CDR3 here is CASRLGTVTNYGYTF. For the CDR3, the DNA is TGTGCCAGCAGACTCGGGACAGTAACTAACTATGGCTACACCTTC.

The gene calls are TRBV6-6 and TRBJ2-7, with D perhaps matching TRBD2 (5 bases). This CDR3 is built from 16 residues. V lost 4 bases and J lost 0, with 16 bases in between. Germline V gene sequence: CDR1 MNHNY, CDR2 SVGAGI (reference sequence). The CDR3 is CASSFSDSNPSYEQYF. The CDR3 nucleotides are TGTGCCAGCAGTTTCTCGGACTCGAACCCCTCCTACGAGCAGTACTTC.